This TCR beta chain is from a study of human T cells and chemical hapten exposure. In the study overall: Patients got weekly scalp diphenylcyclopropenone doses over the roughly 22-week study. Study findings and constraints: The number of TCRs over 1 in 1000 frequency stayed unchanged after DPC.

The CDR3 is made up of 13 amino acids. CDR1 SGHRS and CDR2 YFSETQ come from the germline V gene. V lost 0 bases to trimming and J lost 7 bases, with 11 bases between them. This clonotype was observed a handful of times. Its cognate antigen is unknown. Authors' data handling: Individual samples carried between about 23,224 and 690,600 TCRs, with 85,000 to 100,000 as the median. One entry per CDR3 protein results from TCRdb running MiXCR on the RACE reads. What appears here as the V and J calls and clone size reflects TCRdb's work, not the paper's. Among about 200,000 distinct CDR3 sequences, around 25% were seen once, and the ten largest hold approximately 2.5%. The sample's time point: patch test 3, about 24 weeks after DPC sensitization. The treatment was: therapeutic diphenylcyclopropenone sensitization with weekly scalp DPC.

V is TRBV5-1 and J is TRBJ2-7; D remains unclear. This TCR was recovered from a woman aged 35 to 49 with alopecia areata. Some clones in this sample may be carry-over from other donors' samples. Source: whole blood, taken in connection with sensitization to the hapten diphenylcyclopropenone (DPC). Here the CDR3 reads CASSLGGGVEQYF. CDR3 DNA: TGCGCCAGCAGCTTGGGGGGTGGGGTGGAGCAGTACTTC.